The present TCR beta chain was sequenced within a study of blood T cell repertoires in COVID-19. In the study overall: The study drew acute and convalescent COVID-19 samples from the United States, Italy and Spain. PBMCs, B-cell-depleted T cells, or T cells were the source of the cDNA or gDNA that made up the material.

Looked up from germline, CDR1 is MDHEN and CDR2 is SYDVKM. The CDR3 has 16 residues. Trimming stripped 5 bases from V and 5 bases from J, with 20 bases between. How the authors handled the data: Nucleated cell number was recorded as an estimate derived from reference gene primer amplification. Sequencing used immunoSEQ multiplex PCR; TCRdb keeps in-frame clones, though not all of them. V, J and clone size derive from that table, while D and trimming were established from the DNA sequence. Of a few hundred thousand clones in the sample, roughly 82% are singletons; the top ten hold roughly an eighth. Sequenced sample: peripheral blood. This TCR derives from a man older than 75 with acute or convalescent COVID-19. This chain connects TRBV28 to TRBJ2-3; tentative D call: TRBD2 (6 bases). The CDR3 DNA follows: TGTGCCAGCAGTGTAGGAGGGCCTCGGTCCGTAGATACGCAGTATTTT. Protein sequence: CASSVGGPRSVDTQYF.